This TCR beta chain was sequenced during a study of long-term antiretroviral therapy in people with HIV. Overall study results and limits: Within the repertoire, clones expanded before ART were dominant at all time points.

Version v3.0 of the immunoSEQ assay ran at survey level. Sequencing used immunoSEQ multiplex PCR; TCRdb keeps in-frame clones, though not all of them. The table includes about 25,000 clones, approximately 93% detected once. Concerning this clone: The antigen remains undetermined.

The receptor's source is a woman aged 40-49 years with HIV. The sample consisted of unsorted PBMCs, taken 7.6 years after starting antiretroviral therapy.

CDR3 protein: CASSSQGRKNIQYF. DNA of the CDR3: TGTGCCAGCAGCTCACAGGGGAGGAAAAACATTCAGTACTTC. The rearrangement uses TRBV5-6 and TRBJ2-4; the D gene is possibly TRBD1 (7 bases). Germline V gene data show CDR1 as SGHDT and CDR2 as YYEEEE. The length of the CDR3 is 14 residues. Trimming removed 3 bases from V and 4 bases from J, with 11 bases in between. Combining the CDR3 with reference TRBV5-6 and TRBJ2-4 gives the whole variable domain DAGVTQSPTHLIKTRGQQVTLRCSPKSGHDTVSWYQQALGQGPQFIFQYYEEEERQRGNFPDRFSGHQFPNYSSELNVNALLLGDSALYLCASSSQGRKNIQYFGAGTRLSVL.